These 18 T cell receptor beta chains came from one sample sequenced in a study of T cells after yellow fever vaccination. Using its own MiXCR run on the 5' RACE reads, TCRdb lists one record per CDR3 protein. The sample contains fewer than 100,000 distinct CDR3 sequences, 4.5% to 6% of which appear only once. The sample in question was CD8+ T cells sorted from PBMCs, obtained 10 days after the yellow fever booster vaccination. The receptors originated from a man aged 18 to 29 who received the YFV17D yellow fever vaccine.

This clonotype was counted many times. The chain recombines TRBV7-2 with TRBJ2-7; D possibly corresponds to TRBD1 (6 bases). The CDR3 has 14 residues. Germline CDR1 SGHTA, CDR2 FQGNSA. The V and J ends lost 3 bases and 5 bases respectively, with 14 bases between them. The CDR3 DNA is TGTGCCAGCAGCTTGGTGGGGGCGATAAACGAGCAGTACTTC. Its translation: CASSLVGAINEQYF.

This clonotype has just a few counts. The chain joins TRBV20-1 to TRBJ1-4, with a tentative D call TRBD1 (5 bases). The CDR3 consists of 16 residues. Germline-derived CDR1 and CDR2 are DFQATT and SNEGSKA (reference sequence). V lost 0 bases and J 0 bases, leaving 11 bases between the germline ends. For the CDR3, the DNA is TGCAGTGCTAGAGATCCCCAGGGAACAACTAATGAAAAACTGTTTTTT. Its protein is CSARDPQGTTNEKLFF.

This clonotype was detected a few times. The rearrangement uses TRBV7-8 and TRBJ1-4, with 9 bases aligning to TRBD1. Looked up from germline, CDR1 is SGHVS and CDR2 is FQNEAQ. The V segment lost 5 bases and the J segment 2 bases; nucleotides outside the gene matches: 3. The CDR3 loop spans 15 amino acids. CDR3 coding DNA: TGTGCCAGCAGCCGCGGACAGGGGACTAATGAAAAACTGTTTTTT. It encodes CASSRGQGTNEKLFF.

This clonotype was found a few times. The V and J genes are TRBV7-2 and TRBJ2-3; TRBD1 matches at 9 bases. J was trimmed by 1 base and V by 3 bases; bases with no gene match: 2. CDR1 SGHTA and CDR2 FQGNSA come from the germline V gene. This CDR3 has 15 residues. The CDR3 bases are TGTGCCAGCAGCTTTGGGGACAGGGGCACAGATACGCAGTATTTT. This codes for CASSFGDRGTDTQYF.

This clonotype has a count of ten or more. The rearrangement links TRBV7-7 to TRBJ2-5; D is perhaps TRBD2 (6 bases). There are 11 residues in the CDR3. CDR1 is SSHAT, CDR2 FNYEAQ, per germline (reference sequence). The CDR3 spells CASGSGETQYF. The CDR3 nucleotides are TGTGCTAGCGGTTCGGGGGAGACCCAGTACTTC. Full variable domain (remainder filled in from reference TRBV7-7 and TRBJ2-5): GAGVSQSPRYKVTKRGQDVTLRCDPISSHATLYWYQQALGQGPEFLTYFNYEAQPDKSGLPSDRFSAERPEGSISTLTIQRTEQRDSAMYRCASGSGETQYFGPGTRLLVL.

This clonotype was recorded at least ten times. The chain has TRBV9 and TRBJ1-2; D unresolved. The germline V and J ends were trimmed by 0 bases and 4 bases, with 7 bases remaining between them. Germline V gene lookup returns CDR1 SGDLS and CDR2 YYNGEE. The CDR3 extends over 13 amino acids. The DNA of the CDR3 is TGTGCCAGCAGCGTAGCGGGAGGCTATGGCTACACCTTC. Its protein product is CASSVAGGYGYTF. Full variable domain (remainder filled in from reference TRBV9 and TRBJ1-2): DSGVTQTPKHLITATGQRVTLRCSPRSGDLSVYWYQQSLDQGLQFLIQYYNGEERAKGNILERFSAQQFPDLHSELNLSSLELGDSALYFCASSVAGGYGYTFGSGTRLTVV.

CDR3 nucleotide sequence: TGTGCCAGCAGTTTATCTTCCAGGCAAGATACGCAGTATTTT. It specifies CASSLSSRQDTQYF. This chain joins TRBV12-3 or TRBV12-4 and TRBJ2-3; D unresolved. V was trimmed by 2 bases and J by 5 bases, leaving 11 bases between them. The CDR3 totals 14 residues.

This clonotype was seen many times. This chain uses TRBV7-9 with TRBJ1-5, with D possibly matching TRBD1 (6 bases). The CDR3 is made up of 13 amino acids. The V gene lost 5 bases and the J gene lost 6 bases, with 11 bases spanning the gap. Germline CDR1 SEHNR, CDR2 FQNEAQ (reference sequence). In nucleotides, the CDR3 is TGTGCCAGCAGCCGGGACATGGGTCAGCCCCAGCATTTT. Translated, it gives CASSRDMGQPQHF.

J is TRBJ1-1 and V is TRBV7-9, with D possibly being TRBD1 (6 bases). The length of the CDR3 is 15 residues. The ends were cut back, 1 base at V and 6 bases at J, with 15 bases in the middle. Germline V gene data show CDR1 as SEHNR and CDR2 as FQNEAQ (reference sequence). As DNA, the CDR3 is TGTGCCAGCAGCTTAGAGGGGGGGAATTCGCCTGAAGCTTTCTTT. Protein sequence: CASSLEGGNSPEAFF.

This clonotype turned up a few times. The chain recombines TRBV10-2 with TRBJ2-1; TRBD1 matches 10 bases. Germline V gene lookup returns CDR1 WSHSY and CDR2 SAAADI. The CDR3 has 13 residues. Germline trimming cut 9 bases from V and 6 bases from J; bases unmatched to any gene: 5. CDR3 DNA: TGCGCCAGTGGGTGGACAGGGGGCAATGAGCAGTTCTTC. Residues: CASGWTGGNEQFF.

The CDR3 sequence is CATSTRQGSSYNSPLHF. CDR3 bases: TGTGCCACCAGCACGCGACAGGGAAGCTCCTATAATTCACCCCTCCACTTT. The V gene is TRBV15, the J gene TRBJ1-6; 7 positions agree with TRBD1. The CDR3 covers 17 residues. Germline loops: CDR1 LNHNV, CDR2 YYDKDF (reference sequence). V trimming: 4 bases; J trimming: 0 bases; junction bases outside the gene matches: 6.

This clonotype was counted only a few times. This chain joins TRBV30 and TRBJ2-1; D is uncertain. Trimming shortened V by 4 bases and J by 6 bases, and 7 bases separated the two germline ends. The length of the CDR3 is 11 residues. CDR1 is GTSNPN and CDR2 is SVGIG in the germline V gene (reference sequence). Here the CDR3 DNA reads TGTGCCTGGATAGGTGGCAATGAGCAGTTCTTC. The encoded protein is CAWIGGNEQFF.

A few counts support this clonotype. The rearrangement uses TRBV4-1 and TRBJ2-7, with 7 bases matching TRBD1. Trimming took 1 base from V and 3 from J; bases not matched to a gene: 15. Germline V gene data show CDR1 as MGHRA and CDR2 as YSYEKL. This CDR3 region has 18 residues. The CDR3 sequence is CASSQVIGDRESNYEQYF. In DNA, the CDR3 is TGCGCCAGCAGCCAAGTCATAGGCGACAGGGAAAGTAACTACGAGCAGTACTTC.

This clonotype was detected a few times. The chain has TRBV19 and TRBJ1-1; a weak D match, TRBD1 (6 bases). This CDR3 is 12 amino acids long. V lost 6 bases, J lost 5 bases, and 10 bases lay in between. CDR1 and CDR2 from the germline V gene are LNHDA and SQIVND (reference sequence). CDR3 protein: CASSTTGTEAFF. The CDR3 DNA reads TGTGCCAGTAGCACGACAGGAACTGAAGCTTTCTTT.

This clonotype turned up a few times. Here the CDR3 DNA reads TGTGCCAGCAGTATTATTTTAGGGTTCTTC. It yields the protein CASSIILGFF. The chain combines TRBV28 with TRBJ2-1; D uncertain. The V gene lost 5 bases and the J gene lost 15 bases, with 11 bases spanning the gap. Germline CDR1 reads MDHEN; CDR2 reads SYDVKM. This CDR3 has 10 residues.

The table lists this clonotype with a few counts. V gene TRBV12-3 or TRBV12-4 combines with J gene TRBJ2-1; no clear D. This CDR3 has 15 amino acids. The V and J ends lost 7 bases and 8 bases respectively, with 21 bases between them. DNA of the CDR3: TGTGCCAGCAACTTCGCCGGGCGCATCTTTGATGAGCAGTTCTTC. It yields the protein CASNFAGRIFDEQFF.

This clonotype has more than one count but fewer than ten. This sequence joins TRBV10-3 and TRBJ2-7; weak D call: TRBD2 (5 bases). This CDR3 region has 16 residues. Germline V gene data show CDR1 as ENHRY and CDR2 as SYGVKD. The V end lost 2 bases, the J end lost 0 bases, and 14 bases lay between the germline ends. In DNA, the CDR3 is TGTGCCATCAGTGAGCCGTTACATCGGGGCTCCTACGAGCAGTACTTC. Its translation is CAISEPLHRGSYEQYF.

This clonotype appeared a few times. The rearrangement joins TRBV27 to TRBJ1-2; 7 bases match TRBD1. Germline values: CDR1 MNHEY, CDR2 SMNVEV (reference sequence). This CDR3 is 14 amino acids long. The ends lost 8 bases at V and 2 bases at J; junction bases unmatched: 8. CDR3 DNA sequence: TGTGCCAGCGGGTGGGGACAGCTAAACTATGGCTACACCTTC. It specifies CASGWGQLNYGYTF.